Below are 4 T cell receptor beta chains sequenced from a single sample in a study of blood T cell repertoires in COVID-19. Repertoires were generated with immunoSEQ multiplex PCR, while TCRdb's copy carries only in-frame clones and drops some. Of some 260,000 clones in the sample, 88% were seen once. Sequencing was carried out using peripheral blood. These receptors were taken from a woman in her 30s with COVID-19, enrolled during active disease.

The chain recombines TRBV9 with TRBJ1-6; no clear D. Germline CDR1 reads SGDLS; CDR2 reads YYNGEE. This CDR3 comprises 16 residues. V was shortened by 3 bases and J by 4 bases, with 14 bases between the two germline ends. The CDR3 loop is CASSERIGRYNSPLHF. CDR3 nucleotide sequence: TGTGCCAGCAGCGAGAGGATCGGGAGATATAATTCACCCCTCCACTTT.

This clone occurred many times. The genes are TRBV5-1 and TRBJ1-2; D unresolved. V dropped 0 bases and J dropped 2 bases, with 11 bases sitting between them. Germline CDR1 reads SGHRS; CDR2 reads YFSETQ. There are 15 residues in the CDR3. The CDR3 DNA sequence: TGCGCCAGCAGCTTGGACGGAGTAACCAACTATGGCTACACCTTC. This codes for CASSLDGVTNYGYTF.

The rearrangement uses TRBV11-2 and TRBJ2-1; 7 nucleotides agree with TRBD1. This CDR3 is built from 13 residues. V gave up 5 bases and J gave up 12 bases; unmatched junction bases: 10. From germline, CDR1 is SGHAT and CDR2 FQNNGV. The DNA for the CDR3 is TGTGCCAGCAGCAAAGAAAATAGACAGGGGCAGTTCTTC. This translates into CASSKENRQGQFF.

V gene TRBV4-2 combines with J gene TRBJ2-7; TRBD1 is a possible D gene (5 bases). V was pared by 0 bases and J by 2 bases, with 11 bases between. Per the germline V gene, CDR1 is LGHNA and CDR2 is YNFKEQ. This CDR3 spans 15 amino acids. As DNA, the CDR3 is TGTGCCAGCAGCCAAGATCAGGAAGGGGCCTACGAGCAGTACTTC. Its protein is CASSQDQEGAYEQYF.